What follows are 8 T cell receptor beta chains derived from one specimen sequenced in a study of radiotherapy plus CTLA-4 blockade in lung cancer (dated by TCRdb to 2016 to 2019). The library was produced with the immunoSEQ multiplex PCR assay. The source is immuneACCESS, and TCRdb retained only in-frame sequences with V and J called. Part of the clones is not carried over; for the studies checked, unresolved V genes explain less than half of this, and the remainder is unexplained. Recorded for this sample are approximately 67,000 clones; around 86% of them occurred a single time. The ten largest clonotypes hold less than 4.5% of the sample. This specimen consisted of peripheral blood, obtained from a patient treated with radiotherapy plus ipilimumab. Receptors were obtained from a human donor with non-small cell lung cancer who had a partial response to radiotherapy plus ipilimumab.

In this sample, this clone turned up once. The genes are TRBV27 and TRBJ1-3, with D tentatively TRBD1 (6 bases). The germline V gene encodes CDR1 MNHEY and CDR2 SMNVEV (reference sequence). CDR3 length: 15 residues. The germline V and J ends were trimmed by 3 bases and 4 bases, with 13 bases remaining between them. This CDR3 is CASSFNRAPGNTIYF. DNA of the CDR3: TGTGCCAGCAGTTTCAACAGGGCACCAGGAAACACCATATATTTT.

The DNA of the CDR3 is TGTGCCAGCAGCGCCACCAGACAGGTGGTGATGTCCTACGAGCAGTACTTC. Translating gives CASSATRQVVMSYEQYF. The chain carries TRBV21-1 and TRBJ2-7; the table assigns TRBD1, which was not confirmed against the DNA. TRBV21-1 is noted as a pseudogene. The CDR3 has 17 residues.

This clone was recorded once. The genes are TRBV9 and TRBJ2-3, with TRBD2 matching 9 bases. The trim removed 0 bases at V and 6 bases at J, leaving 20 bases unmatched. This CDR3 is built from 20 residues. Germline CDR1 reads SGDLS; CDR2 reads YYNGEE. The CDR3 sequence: CASSVEAGSGTSRLRDTQYF. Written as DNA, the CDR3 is TGTGCCAGCAGCGTAGAGGCAGGGTCCGGGACTAGCCGTTTAAGGGATACGCAGTATTTT.

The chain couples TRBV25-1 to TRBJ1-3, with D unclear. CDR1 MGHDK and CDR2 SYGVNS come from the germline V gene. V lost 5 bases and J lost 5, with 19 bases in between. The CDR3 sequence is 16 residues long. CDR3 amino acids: CASSRSGLETRNTIYF. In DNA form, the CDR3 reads TGTGCCAGCAGTCGCTCCGGGTTAGAAACCCGAAACACCATATATTTT.

CDR3 sequence reads: CASSMGGRSPSGANVLTF. The CDR3 nucleotides read TGTGCCAGTAGTATGGGAGGGAGGAGCCCCTCTGGGGCCAACGTCCTGACTTTC. The V gene is TRBV19, the J gene TRBJ2-6, with 7 positions matching TRBD2. The CDR3 is 18 amino acids. With V trimmed by 3 bases and J by 0 bases, 8 bases remained unmatched. Germline CDR1 reads LNHDA; CDR2 reads SQIVND (reference sequence).

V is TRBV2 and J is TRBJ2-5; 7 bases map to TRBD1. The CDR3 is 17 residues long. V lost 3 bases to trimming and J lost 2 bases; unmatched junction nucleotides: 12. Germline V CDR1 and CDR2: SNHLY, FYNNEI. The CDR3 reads CASSDPSTGAFQETQYF. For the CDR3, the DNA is TGTGCCAGCAGTGATCCCTCCACAGGGGCTTTTCAAGAGACCCAGTACTTC.

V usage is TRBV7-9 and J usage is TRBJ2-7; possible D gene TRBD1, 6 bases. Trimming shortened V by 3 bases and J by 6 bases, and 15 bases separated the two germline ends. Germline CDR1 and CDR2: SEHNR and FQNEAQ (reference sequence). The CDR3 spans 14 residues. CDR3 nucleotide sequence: TGTGCCAGCAGCTTCTCAGGGGCGGCTCGCGAGCAGTACTTC. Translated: CASSFSGAAREQYF. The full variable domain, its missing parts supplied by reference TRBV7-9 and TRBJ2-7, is DTGVSQNPRHKITKRGQNVTFRCDPISEHNRLYWYRQTLGQGPEFLTYFQNEAQLEKSRLLSDRFSAERPKGSFSTLEIQRTEQGDSAMYLCASSFSGAAREQYFGPGTRLTVT.

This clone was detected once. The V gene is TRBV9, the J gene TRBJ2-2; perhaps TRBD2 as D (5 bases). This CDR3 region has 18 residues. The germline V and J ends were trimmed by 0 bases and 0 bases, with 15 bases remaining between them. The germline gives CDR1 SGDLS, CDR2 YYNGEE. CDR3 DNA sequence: TGTGCCAGCAGCGTAGGCGTGGCGGGCCTAACGAACACCGGGGAGCTGTTTTTT. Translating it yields CASSVGVAGLTNTGELFF.